The rows below give T cell receptor beta chains drawn from one sample of a study of cytomegalovirus exposure and HLA in healthy donors. Sequencing used immunoSEQ multiplex PCR; TCRdb keeps in-frame clones, though not all of them. The sample records around 140,000 clones, 55% to 80% being singletons. The sample taken for sequencing was PBMCs. The receptors originated from a woman aged 40 to 55 in good health and CMV-seronegative. Each CDR3 is given with its conserved first and last residue.

j_call v_call cdr3_aa
TRBJ2-5 TRBV7-6 CASSLRGETQYF
TRBJ1-1 TRBV6-5 CASSETTGYTEAFF
TRBJ2-3 TRBV5-5 CASSFDFTDTQYF
TRBJ2-7 TRBV2 CASRDGQGGEQYF
TRBJ2-5 TRBV7-2 CASRIAAGETQYF
TRBJ1-4 TRBV2 CASSGPYMTGPNEKLFF
TRBJ1-4 TRBV5-1 CASSFSFSGEKLFF
TRBJ1-2 TRBV7-9 CASSDRGRGYTF
TRBJ2-2 TRBV5-1 CASSLQGSTGELFF
TRBJ1-1 TRBV9 CASSPRTGLTEAFF
TRBJ1-2 TRBV29-1 CSVRRGEYGYTF
TRBJ1-1 TRBV6-1 CASTTGQRSTEAFF
TRBJ1-5 TRBV27 CASSIRQGNQPQHF